Listed here are 8 T cell receptor beta chains from one sample, sequenced in a study of T cells in Graves' hyperthyroidism and ophthalmopathy. RNA transcripts provided the source from which TCR beta CDR3 regions were amplified. Carried out on the TCR CDR3, a first-round RT-PCR used the HTBI primer set. MiXCR was run by TCRdb on the multiplex PCR reads, yielding one entry per CDR3 protein. The sample holds hundreds of thousands of distinct CDR3 sequences, 15% to 20% seen once. The sample taken for sequencing was blood. The receptor set was obtained from a woman aged 25 to 45 with Graves' hyperthyroidism.

This clonotype was counted many times. The chain couples TRBV12-3 or TRBV12-4 to TRBJ2-1, with TRBD2 identical over 12 bases. With 6 bases clipped from V and 3 bases from J, the junction kept 3 bases outside the gene matches. The CDR3 is made up of 15 amino acids. CDR3 protein: CASRQGLAGYNEQFF. CDR3 nucleotide sequence: TGTGCCAGCAGACAGGGACTAGCGGGCTACAATGAGCAGTTCTTC.

This clonotype was seen a few times. The chain combines TRBV12-3 or TRBV12-4 with TRBJ2-1; 13 bases fit TRBD2. The CDR3 is made up of 17 amino acids. The J segment lost 6 bases and the V segment lost 6 bases, leaving 11 bases of the junction unmatched. The DNA for the CDR3 is TGTGCCAGCAGCTCCAATTTGGGACTAGCGGGAACCAATGAGCAGTTCTTC. This codes for CASSSNLGLAGTNEQFF.

This clonotype occurred a few times. V gene TRBV15 combines with J gene TRBJ2-2, with 9 bases that match TRBD2. Losses at the gene ends were 1 base for V and 7 bases for J; bases not matched to a gene: 13. Germline-derived CDR1 and CDR2 are LNHNV and YYDKDF (reference sequence). The CDR3 runs 18 residues. CDR3 sequence: CATSRGRREGLSNGELFF. CDR3 sequence (DNA): TGTGCCACCAGCAGAGGCAGGCGGGAGGGCCTTTCGAACGGGGAGCTGTTTTTT.

This clonotype occurred many times. The rearrangement uses TRBV11-2 and TRBJ2-3; 7 bases are a match to TRBD2. The CDR3 runs 15 residues. Trimming took 1 base from V and 7 from J; bases not matched to a gene: 8. Germline V gives CDR1 SGHAT, CDR2 FQNNGV. CDR3 in DNA: TGTGCCAGCAGCTTAGGGCCTAGCGGATATAATACGCAGTATTTT. Protein sequence: CASSLGPSGYNTQYF.

This clonotype was detected many times. The gene calls are TRBV27 and TRBJ2-3, with a tentative D call TRBD1 (5 bases). Deletions cut 4 bases from V and 4 bases from J, with 9 bases between. CDR1 MNHEY and CDR2 SMNVEV come from the germline V gene (reference sequence). The CDR3 loop spans 13 amino acids. The CDR3 DNA follows: TGTGCCAGCAGTTCCCAGGGCCCAGATACGCAGTATTTT. Translation gives CASSSQGPDTQYF.

This clonotype has a count of ten or more. The genes are TRBV2 and TRBJ2-1; TRBD1 matches at 9 bases. V gave up 6 bases and J gave up 9 bases; unmatched junction bases: 9. The CDR3 is 14 amino acids. The germline CDR1 and CDR2 sequences are SNHLY and FYNNEI. The CDR3 sequence is CASRPGQGTGEQFF. The CDR3, as DNA: TGTGCCAGCAGGCCGGGACAGGGCACAGGTGAGCAGTTCTTC.

This clonotype came up many times. This chain uses TRBV27 with TRBJ2-1; 10 bases map to TRBD1. V dropped 7 bases and J dropped 9; count of bases not matched to a gene: 12. This CDR3 has 15 amino acids. Germline CDR1 reads MNHEY; CDR2 reads SMNVEV (reference sequence). The CDR3 reads CASKEGDRGSGEQFF. The CDR3 DNA reads as TGTGCCAGCAAAGAGGGGGACAGGGGCTCTGGTGAGCAGTTCTTC.

This clonotype was found many times. This chain uses TRBV5-1 with TRBJ1-2; D unresolved. Trimming cost V 5 bases and J 3 bases, with 8 bases left between them. This CDR3 is built from 12 residues. Germline CDR1 reads SGHRS; CDR2 reads YFSETQ. CDR3: CASRSGDYGYTF. CDR3 nucleotide sequence: TGCGCCAGCAGGTCAGGAGACTATGGCTACACCTTC. Filled out from reference TRBV5-1 and TRBJ1-2, the complete variable domain reads KAGVTQTPRYLIKTRGQQVTLSCSPISGHRSVSWYQQTPGQGLQFLFEYFSETQRNKGNFPGRFSGRQFSNSRSEMNVSTLELGDSALYLCASRSGDYGYTFGSGTRLTVV.